These 24 T cell receptor beta chains share one sample of origin, sequenced in a study of T cell repertoires in cytomegalovirus infection. Using its own MiXCR run on the reads, TCRdb lists one record per CDR3 protein. The sample includes roughly 340,000 distinct CDR3 sequences, roughly 28% of them seen just once. What these receptors recognize is not known. This specimen was cultured PBMCs, taken from culture after CMV antigen stimulation. Receptors were obtained from a human donor in good health (CMV status not recorded). Some clones in this sample may be carry-over from other donors' samples.

The chain recombines TRBV6-8 with TRBJ1-6, with a weak D call TRBD1 (6 bases). This CDR3 spans 18 amino acids. The ends were cut back, 2 bases at V and 10 bases at J, with 24 bases in the middle. CDR1 and CDR2 from the germline V gene are MNHGY and SAAAGT. CDR3 in amino acids: CASSYGRVFRGGYSPLHF. As DNA, the CDR3 is TGTGCCAGCAGTTACGGACGGGTGTTTAGGGGGGGGTACTCACCCCTCCACTTT.

The rearrangement links TRBV7-9 to TRBJ2-3; D possibly corresponds to TRBD2 (6 bases). Germline V lookup: CDR1 SEHNR, CDR2 FQNEAQ (reference sequence). The CDR3 is 13 residues long. V gave up 4 bases and J gave up 4 bases, with 9 bases separating them. The CDR3, as DNA: TGTGCCAGCAGCTGGGACTTCCCAGATACGCAGTATTTT. This sequence encodes CASSWDFPDTQYF.

This clonotype was seen at least ten times. The chain combines TRBV7-2 with TRBJ2-1, with unresolved D. In germline, CDR1 is SGHTA, CDR2 FQGNSA. This CDR3 region has 13 residues. V gave up 3 bases and J gave up 2 bases, with 5 bases separating them. The CDR3 DNA reads TGTGCCAGCAGCTTCAGAGCCTACAATGAGCAGTTCTTC. Its protein is CASSFRAYNEQFF.

This chain joins TRBV6-1 and TRBJ2-1; a possible D gene is TRBD2 (7 bases). CDR3 length: 15 amino acids. V was clipped by 0 bases and J by 8 bases, with 14 bases between them. The germline V gene has CDR1 MNHNS and CDR2 SASEGT. The CDR3 protein is CASSEAGGRGDEQFF. CDR3 in DNA: TGTGCCAGCAGTGAAGCGGGGGGGCGAGGGGATGAGCAGTTCTTC.

V gene TRBV7-3 combines with J gene TRBJ2-3, with 15 positions matching TRBD2. CDR1 and CDR2 from the germline V gene are SGHTA and FQGTGA. The V segment lost 0 bases and the J segment 8 bases; nucleotides outside the gene matches: 12. The CDR3 totals 19 residues. Written as DNA, the CDR3 is TGTGCCAGCAGCTTAACCTCCGGGACTAGCGGGAGGTCGGGAGTTACGCAGTATTTT. It specifies CASSLTSGTSGRSGVTQYF.

The gene calls are TRBV6-6 and TRBJ2-7; tentatively, D is TRBD1 or TRBD2 (5 bases each). The V end was cut by 8 bases, the J end by 6 bases, with 17 bases between. Germline CDR1 and CDR2: MNHNY and SVGAGI (reference sequence). The CDR3 spans 13 residues. DNA for the CDR3: TGTGCCAGCGGCCAGGGCAGGACTGTCGAGCAGTACTTC. Translation: CASGQGRTVEQYF.

The rearrangement joins TRBV28 to TRBJ2-1; 7 positions agree with TRBD1. V shed 6 bases, J shed 3 bases, and the junction held 8 bases outside the gene matches. The V gene's germline CDR1 is MDHEN and CDR2 SYDVKM. The CDR3 contains 15 residues. CDR3 nucleotides: TGTGCCAGCAGCCCCCGGGACAGAAACTACAATGAGCAGTTCTTC. It codes for CASSPRDRNYNEQFF.

The gene calls are TRBV6-2 or TRBV6-3 and TRBJ1-6; unclear D gene. The CDR3 is 14 residues long. Germline V lookup: CDR1 MNHEY, CDR2 SVGEGT. Trimming took 7 bases from V and 8 from J, leaving 15 bases between them. The CDR3 here is CASTIGGYDSPLHF. CDR3 nucleotides: TGTGCCAGCACCATAGGAGGGTACGATTCACCCCTCCACTTT.

This rearrangement joins TRBV12-3 or TRBV12-4 to TRBJ1-1; no firm D call. The CDR3 contains 12 residues. V lost 6 bases and J lost 6, with 11 bases in between. The CDR3 sequence is CASRTRIAEAFF. The CDR3 region has the DNA TGTGCCAGCAGAACCAGGATCGCTGAAGCTTTCTTT.

In this sample, this clonotype turned up many times. J is TRBJ1-2 and V is TRBV7-8; 7 bases are a match to TRBD1. This CDR3 spans 15 amino acids. V lost 1 base and J lost 4; bases outside the gene matches: 6. Looked up from germline, CDR1 is SGHVS and CDR2 is FQNEAQ. CDR3 DNA: TGTGCCAGCAGCTTAGTAGCAGGGGGATCCTATGGCTACACCTTC. Translation gives CASSLVAGGSYGYTF.

V usage is TRBV7-8 and J usage is TRBJ1-2; the match to TRBD1 covers 9 bases. Germline trimming cut 3 bases from V and 7 bases from J; bases unmatched to any gene: 6. Germline CDR1 is SGHVS and CDR2 is FQNEAQ. The CDR3 is 14 amino acids. CDR3 protein: CASSFSGTGTGYTF. The CDR3 DNA is TGTGCCAGCAGCTTTTCCGGGACAGGGACTGGCTACACCTTC.

Of note for this clonotype: This may stem from a read error, because a much larger clone lies one nucleotide away. V is TRBV27 and J is TRBJ2-5; no reliable D call. Germline CDR1 MNHEY, CDR2 SMNVEV (reference sequence). There are 10 residues in the CDR3. V shed 7 bases and J shed 1 base, with 1 base lying between them. For the CDR3, the DNA is TGTGCCAGCATCCAAGAGACCCAGTACTTC. Translation gives CASIQETQYF.

The chain employs TRBV5-4 and TRBJ1-5; the D gene is possibly TRBD1 (6 bases). The CDR3 runs 13 residues. Germline lookup yields CDR1 SGHNT and CDR2 YYREEE (reference sequence). V lost 3 bases, J lost 4 bases, and 8 bases lay in between. The CDR3 spells CASSWDMNQPQHF. In DNA, the CDR3 is TGTGCCAGCAGCTGGGACATGAATCAGCCCCAGCATTTT. The full variable domain, in which reference TRBV5-4 and TRBJ1-5 provide the parts outside the CDR3, is ETGVTQSPTHLIKTRGQQVTLRCSSQSGHNTVSWYQQALGQGPQFIFQYYREEENGRGNFPPRFSGLQFPNYSSELNVNALELDDSALYLCASSWDMNQPQHFGDGTRLSIL.

Only a few counts were recorded for this clonotype. The gene calls are TRBV19 and TRBJ2-4; TRBD2 matches 12 bases. The trim removed 1 base at V and 1 base at J, leaving 5 bases unmatched. CDR3 length equals 18 residues. CDR1 is LNHDA and CDR2 is SQIVND in the germline V gene (reference sequence). DNA for the CDR3: TGTGCCAGTAGTATAGGGCTAGCGGGAGGGCCGGCCAAAAACATTCAGTACTTC. This sequence encodes CASSIGLAGGPAKNIQYF.

This clonotype was detected ten times or more. The chain has TRBV7-3 and TRBJ2-2; 8 bases are shared with TRBD2. There are 17 residues in the CDR3. The J segment lost 1 base and the V segment lost 0 bases, leaving 4 bases of the junction unmatched. Germline values: CDR1 SGHTA, CDR2 FQGTGA. In DNA form, the CDR3 reads TGTGCCAGCAGCTTAACTAGAGCGGGAGAGAACACCGGGGAGCTGTTTTTT. It codes for CASSLTRAGENTGELFF.

This clonotype appeared a few times. The V gene is TRBV20-1, the J gene TRBJ2-5, with unresolved D. V was cut by 2 bases and J by 4 bases, with 20 bases left in between. The germline V gene has CDR1 DFQATT and CDR2 SNEGSKA (reference sequence). The CDR3 contains 16 residues. CDR3 nucleotides: TGCAGTGCTAGACCATGGGTAGCTCAAGTCCCAGAGACCCAGTACTTC. It specifies CSARPWVAQVPETQYF.

This clonotype was observed a handful of times. This sequence joins TRBV11-1 and TRBJ2-4; the D gene is possibly TRBD2 (7 bases). Trimming took off 4 bases at V and 2 bases at J, with 15 bases between the two ends. The CDR3 totals 16 residues. Germline CDR1 SGHAT, CDR2 FQDESV (reference sequence). The CDR3 nucleotides are TGTGCCAGCAGCTACCAAGGGGGGGCGTCCAAAAACATTCAGTACTTC. Its protein is CASSYQGGASKNIQYF.

The gene calls are TRBV14 and TRBJ1-2, with 8 nucleotides matching TRBD1. The germline V gene encodes CDR1 SGHDN and CDR2 FVKESK. V was pared by 3 bases and J by 2 bases, with 5 bases of the junction left unmatched. The CDR3 contains 15 residues. The CDR3 sequence: CASSQAGGWNYGYTF. Written as DNA, the CDR3 is TGTGCCAGCAGCCAGGCAGGGGGCTGGAACTATGGCTACACCTTC.

The chain links TRBV12-3 or TRBV12-4 to TRBJ2-7, with D perhaps matching TRBD1 (6 bases). Trimming stripped 4 bases from V and 7 bases from J, with 14 bases between. The CDR3 totals 13 residues. The CDR3 nucleotides read TGTGCCAGCAGTTACACAGGGAGCTGGGAGCAGTACTTC. It translates to CASSYTGSWEQYF.

V usage is TRBV20-1 and J usage is TRBJ2-3; D call uncertain. This CDR3 comprises 12 residues. The V gene lost 1 base and the J gene lost 6 bases, with 8 bases spanning the gap. Germline values: CDR1 DFQATT, CDR2 SNEGSKA (reference sequence). CDR3: CSARGSSDTQYF. The DNA for the CDR3 is TGCAGTGCTAGAGGTTCGTCGGATACGCAGTATTTT.

CDR3: CASSLGISGSPLHF. The CDR3 DNA reads as TGTGCCAGCAGCTTAGGGATTTCCGGTTCACCCCTCCACTTT. This chain uses TRBV7-2 with TRBJ1-6; no reliable D call. Germline V CDR1 and CDR2: SGHTA, FQGNSA. Trimming stripped 1 base from V and 9 bases from J, with 10 bases between. This CDR3 spans 14 amino acids. Drawing the rest from reference TRBV7-2 and TRBJ1-6, the complete variable domain is GAGVSQSPSNKVTEKGKDVELRCDPISGHTALYWYRQSLGQGLEFLIYFQGNSAPDKSGLPSDRFSAERTGGSVSTLTIQRTQQEDSAVYLCASSLGISGSPLHFGNGTRLTVT.

The table lists this clonotype with a few counts. This chain links TRBV6-1 with TRBJ2-7, with 11 positions matching TRBD2. The CDR3 runs 15 residues. V lost 6 bases, J lost 0 bases, and 4 bases stayed unmatched. In germline, CDR1 is MNHNS, CDR2 SASEGT. The CDR3 is CASRMGLAASYEQYF. In DNA form, the CDR3 reads TGTGCCAGCAGGATGGGACTAGCGGCCTCCTACGAGCAGTACTTC.

In this sample, this clonotype turned up a few times. J is TRBJ1-2 and V is TRBV12-5; D perhaps matches TRBD1 (6 bases). The germline CDR1 and CDR2 sequences are LGHNT and FRNRAP. The CDR3 loop spans 16 amino acids. Trimming took 1 base from V and 4 from J, leaving 16 bases between them. As DNA, the CDR3 is TGTGCTAGTGGTTTGGCACAGGGTCTTAGTGTCTATGGCTACACCTTC. The encoded protein is CASGLAQGLSVYGYTF. Drawing the rest from reference TRBV12-5 and TRBJ1-2, the complete variable domain is DARVTQTPRHKVTEMGQEVTMRCQPILGHNTVFWYRQTMMQGLELLAYFRNRAPLDDSGMPKDRFSAEMPDATLATLKIQPSEPRDSAVYFCASGLAQGLSVYGYTFGSGTRLTVV.

The V call is TRBV28, the J call TRBJ1-2; 9 bases align to TRBD1. The trim removed 6 bases at V and 3 bases at J, leaving 8 bases unmatched. This CDR3 region has 15 residues. Germline V gene sequence: CDR1 MDHEN, CDR2 SYDVKM. CDR3 nucleotide sequence: TGTGCCAGCAGGACAAGTGGGACAGGGTACTATGGCTACACCTTC. This gives the protein CASRTSGTGYYGYTF.